The TCR beta chain under discussion was sequenced for a study of CD8+CD57+ T cells in acquired aplastic anemia. Study-wide context: Mean DNA quantity obtained from sorted CD4+ and CD8+ cells was about 3 ug.

CDR3 and TCR beta VDJ profiling relied on genomic DNA as the template. TCRdb reprocessed the reads with MiXCR, giving one entry per CDR3 protein. Here the sample spans 150,000 to 200,000 distinct CDR3 sequences, less than 50% being singletons. There are 13 residues in the CDR3. V lost 3 bases and J 1 base, leaving 6 bases between the germline ends. This clonotype was seen many times. By flow cytometry, patients selected for sequencing had shown an expansion of CD8+CD57+ cells. The TCR originated in a human donor with aplastic anemia. The V and J genes are TRBV12-3 or TRBV12-4 and TRBJ1-1, with D hard to call. Sequencing input: sorted CD4+, CD8+, or CD8+CD57+ T cells (not recorded which) from PBMCs. CDR3 loop: CASSFYTNTEAFF. The CDR3 DNA reads TGTGCCAGCAGTTTCTACACGAACACTGAAGCTTTCTTT.